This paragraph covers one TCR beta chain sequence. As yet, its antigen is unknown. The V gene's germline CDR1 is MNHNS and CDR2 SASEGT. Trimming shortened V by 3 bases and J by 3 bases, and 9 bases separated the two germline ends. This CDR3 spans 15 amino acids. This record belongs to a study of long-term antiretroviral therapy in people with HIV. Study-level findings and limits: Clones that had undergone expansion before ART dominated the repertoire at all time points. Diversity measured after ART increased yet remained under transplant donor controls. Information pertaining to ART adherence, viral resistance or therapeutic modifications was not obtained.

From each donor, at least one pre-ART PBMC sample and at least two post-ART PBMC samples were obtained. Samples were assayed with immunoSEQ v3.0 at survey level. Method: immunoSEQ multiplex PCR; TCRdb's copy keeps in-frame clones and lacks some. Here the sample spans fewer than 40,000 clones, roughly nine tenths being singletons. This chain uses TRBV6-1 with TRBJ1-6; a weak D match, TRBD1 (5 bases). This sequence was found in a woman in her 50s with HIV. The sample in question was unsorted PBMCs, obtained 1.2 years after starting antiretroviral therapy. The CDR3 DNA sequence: TGTGCCAGCAGTGACCGGGACGGCTATAATTCACCCCTCCACTTT. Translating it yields CASSDRDGYNSPLHF.